These 22 T cell receptor beta chains were all obtained from the same sample, sequenced in a study of T-cell reconstitution after alpha-beta-depleted transplantation in children. Using unique molecular identifiers, the investigators prepared the TCRbeta library. Each CDR3 protein gets one entry after TCRdb re-called the PCR reads with MiXCR. This sample carries over 300,000 distinct CDR3 sequences, 10% of them seen once, and the ten largest clones take about 2.3%. The sample here was PBMCs from the stem cell graft donor, taken from the stem cell graft. The receptors were sampled from a human donor who donated a stem cell graft to a child with acute lymphoblastic leukemia.

V usage is TRBV12-3 or TRBV12-4 and J usage is TRBJ2-7; no firm D call. The CDR3 covers 15 residues. V was clipped by 5 bases and J by 1 base, with 15 bases between them. Written as DNA, the CDR3 is TGTGCCAGCAGTGCAGCCCTAGGCAGTTCCTACGAGCAGTACTTC. Translating it yields CASSAALGSSYEQYF.

This clonotype showed up just a few times. V and J are TRBV20-1 and TRBJ1-6; no firm D call. There are 14 residues in the CDR3. Per germline, CDR1 DFQATT and CDR2 SNEGSKA (reference sequence). The ends were cut back, 6 bases at V and 10 bases at J, with 19 bases in the middle. The CDR3 DNA is TGCAGTGCCCTCCACGGGGTAGGGAGGTCACCCCTCCACTTT. This sequence encodes CSALHGVGRSPLHF.

This clonotype was detected many times. The chain joins TRBV5-1 to TRBJ2-5; 8 nucleotides agree with TRBD1. Per the germline V gene, CDR1 is SGHRS and CDR2 is YFSETQ. The CDR3 loop spans 16 amino acids. J gave up 1 base and V 1 base, and 6 bases lay outside the gene matches. CDR3 DNA sequence: TGCGCCAGCAGCTTGTTCCAAGGGACAGGCCAAGAGACCCAGTACTTC. Translated: CASSLFQGTGQETQYF.

This clonotype was counted ten times or more. The genes are TRBV15 and TRBJ2-3, with 8 bases lining up with TRBD1. With 2 bases clipped from V and 4 bases from J, the junction kept 8 bases outside the gene matches. Germline CDR1 and CDR2: LNHNV and YYDKDF (reference sequence). This CDR3 spans 16 amino acids. As DNA, the CDR3 is TGTGCCACCAGCAGAACGACAGGGGATGGCGCAGATACGCAGTATTTT. Residues: CATSRTTGDGADTQYF.

This clonotype appeared many times. The chain couples TRBV5-1 to TRBJ2-2; 10 bases align to TRBD2. In germline, CDR1 is SGHRS, CDR2 YFSETQ. The CDR3 runs 14 residues. Trimming at V came to 5 bases and at J to 4 bases, leaving 2 bases not matched to a gene. CDR3 residues: CASSPSGGTGELFF. The CDR3 DNA reads TGCGCCAGCAGTCCTAGCGGGGGCACCGGGGAGCTGTTTTTT.

Turning to this clonotype: A read error may account for a junction end that differs from germline. The genes are TRBV15 and TRBJ2-7; D call uncertain. The CDR3 covers 17 residues. CDR1 is LNHNV, CDR2 YYDKDF, per germline (reference sequence). The CDR3 loop is CATSRDVVDEALYDQYF. The CDR3 region has the DNA TGTGCCACCAGCAGAGATGTGGTGGACGAGGCCCTCTACGACCAGTACTTC.

A few counts support this clonotype. The chain joins TRBV24-1 to TRBJ2-1; the match to TRBD1 covers 9 bases. The germline V gene has CDR1 KGHDR and CDR2 SFDVKD. V lost 5 bases, J lost 2 bases, and 3 bases stayed unmatched. The CDR3 loop spans 15 amino acids. The CDR3 sequence: CATSGGTGTYNEQFF. The CDR3 DNA reads as TGTGCCACCAGTGGGGGGACAGGGACCTACAATGAGCAGTTCTTC.

A few counts support this clonotype. The rearrangement uses TRBV7-3 and TRBJ2-2, with no clear D. V was pared by 5 bases and J by 7 bases, with 8 bases between. From germline, CDR1 is SGHTA and CDR2 FQGTGA. This CDR3 is built from 12 residues. The CDR3 spells CASSRVDGELFF. For the CDR3, the DNA is TGTGCCAGCAGCCGGGTGGACGGGGAGCTGTTTTTT.

This clonotype was seen more than once but under ten times. This chain uses TRBV6-5 with TRBJ2-7, with 7 positions matching TRBD1. CDR1 and CDR2 (germline): MNHEY, SVGAGI. There are 15 residues in the CDR3. Trimming took 0 bases from V and 3 from J; bases not matched to a gene: 5. CDR3 nucleotides: TGTGCCAGCAGTTACTCCGGGACAGCCATCTACGAGCAGTACTTC. Translating it yields CASSYSGTAIYEQYF.

This clonotype occurred many times. The chain has TRBV7-2 and TRBJ1-5; no reliable D call. The CDR3 runs 13 residues. Germline V gives CDR1 SGHTA, CDR2 FQGNSA. With 5 bases removed from V and 1 base from J, the gap between germline ends came to 6 bases. In DNA form, the CDR3 reads TGTGCCAGCAGCAGTGGGAGCAATCAGCCCCAGCATTTT. It translates to CASSSGSNQPQHF.

The chain joins TRBV7-2 to TRBJ2-7; the D gene could be TRBD1 or TRBD2 (6 bases each). The V end was cut by 1 base, the J end by 6 bases, with 13 bases between. The CDR3 runs 14 residues. CDR1 is SGHTA and CDR2 is FQGNSA in the germline V gene. CDR3 coding DNA: TGTGCCAGCAGCTTAGTGGGGGGCAAGGCCGAGCAGTACTTC. As protein: CASSLVGGKAEQYF.

The chain uses TRBV9 and TRBJ2-1; 8 nucleotides agree with TRBD2. V was pared by 4 bases and J by 2 bases, with 5 bases of the junction left unmatched. The CDR3 sequence is 15 residues long. Germline CDR1 is SGDLS and CDR2 is YYNGEE. CDR3 amino acids: CASSPKLAAYNEQFF. The CDR3 DNA sequence: TGTGCCAGCAGCCCCAAACTAGCGGCCTACAATGAGCAGTTCTTC.

The chain couples TRBV7-2 to TRBJ2-7; 8 bases are a match to TRBD1. CDR3 length equals 15 residues. Losses at the gene ends were 5 bases for V and 1 base for J; bases not matched to a gene: 7. Germline lookup yields CDR1 SGHTA and CDR2 FQGNSA. The CDR3 loop reads CASSVGQGSSYEQYF. The DNA of the CDR3 is TGTGCCAGCAGCGTTGGACAGGGAAGTTCCTACGAGCAGTACTTC.

This clonotype was seen repeatedly, ten times or more. This chain uses TRBV27 with TRBJ2-3; 13 nucleotides agree with TRBD2. The germline CDR1 and CDR2 sequences are MNHEY and SMNVEV (reference sequence). Trimming at V came to 2 bases and at J to 5 bases, leaving 4 bases not matched to a gene. CDR3 length: 16 amino acids. CDR3 protein: CASSLRTSGRGDTQYF. CDR3 coding DNA: TGTGCCAGCAGTTTAAGAACTAGCGGGAGGGGAGATACGCAGTATTTT.

The rearrangement uses TRBV7-2 and TRBJ2-7; no clear D gene. The CDR3 is 14 amino acids. The germline CDR1 and CDR2 sequences are SGHTA and FQGNSA. V lost 2 bases and J 6 bases, leaving 14 bases between the germline ends. CDR3 sequence reads: CASSLRANWAEQYF. For the CDR3, the DNA is TGTGCCAGCAGCTTACGGGCCAATTGGGCCGAGCAGTACTTC.

Comments on this clonotype: One end of the junction varies from germline; a read error may be responsible. The rearrangement joins TRBV12-3 or TRBV12-4 to TRBJ1-5; D remains ambiguous. The CDR3 runs to 17 residues. CDR3 region: CTSCSSPSGFSNQPQHF. The CDR3 DNA follows: TGTACCAGCTGCTCCTCCCCCTCGGGATTTAGCAATCAGCCCCAGCATTTT.

This clonotype was seen a single time. The chain recombines TRBV6-5 with TRBJ1-6; D is ambiguous. This CDR3 region has 12 residues. Germline assignment: CDR1 MNHEY and CDR2 SVGAGI. The V and J ends lost 4 bases and 9 bases respectively, with 7 bases between them. In DNA form, the CDR3 reads TGTGCCAGCAGTTCCCAGAGTTCACCCCTCCACTTT. Translated: CASSSQSSPLHF.

This clonotype was seen a few times. The chain uses TRBV15 and TRBJ2-1; D is ambiguous. The germline V and J ends were trimmed by 1 base and 7 bases, with 8 bases remaining between them. There are 13 residues in the CDR3. The germline V gene encodes CDR1 LNHNV and CDR2 YYDKDF (reference sequence). CDR3 region: CATSRALVNEQFF. CDR3 DNA: TGTGCCACCAGCAGAGCTCTAGTTAATGAGCAGTTCTTC.

The CDR3 loop reads CASRLRQGVNEQYF. CDR3 bases: TGTGCCAGCAGGTTACGACAGGGGGTAAACGAGCAGTACTTC. This rearrangement joins TRBV5-6 to TRBJ2-7; 9 bases agree with TRBD1. Per germline, CDR1 SGHDT and CDR2 YYEEEE. The CDR3 contains 14 residues. With V trimmed by 5 bases and J by 5 bases, 8 bases remained unmatched.

V gene TRBV18 combines with J gene TRBJ2-5; 10 positions match TRBD2. The trim removed 4 bases at V and 5 bases at J, leaving 10 bases unmatched. The germline CDR1 and CDR2 sequences are KGHSH and LQKENI. The CDR3 has 16 amino acids. As DNA, the CDR3 is TGTGCCAGCTCACTTTATACCGGGACTAGCGCGGAGACCCAGTACTTC. Protein sequence: CASSLYTGTSAETQYF.

This clonotype turned up a few times. J is TRBJ1-1 and V is TRBV7-9, with D tentatively TRBD1 (6 bases). The ends were cut back, 2 bases at V and 0 bases at J, with 10 bases in the middle. The CDR3 contains 15 residues. The germline V gene has CDR1 SEHNR and CDR2 FQNEAQ (reference sequence). CDR3: CASSLPTGMNTEAFF. The CDR3, as DNA: TGTGCCAGCAGCTTACCGACAGGAATGAACACTGAAGCTTTCTTT.

This clonotype was seen only a few times. The chain couples TRBV21-1 to TRBJ1-5; the table's TRBD1 call for D was not verified on the DNA. TRBV21-1 constitutes a pseudogene. CDR3 length: 15 residues. DNA of the CDR3: TGTGCCAGCAGCAAAACTCGGGGACAGGCCTTACCCCAGCATTTT. Its protein product is CASSKTRGQALPQHF.